This TCR beta chain comes out of a study of cytomegalovirus exposure and HLA in healthy donors. At the level of the study: Early release data held tens of millions of unique TCRs from HLA-typed donors. General study findings and limits: Indistinguishable V segments such as TRBV6-2 and TRBV6-3 were excluded. Later work associated 16,951 TCR beta sequences with HLA alleles at 0.05 false discovery rate. Earlier analysis looked at TCR beta V segments, and most were productive about 90% or about 30% of the time.

PCR primers comprised 60 Vbeta and 13 Jbeta primers. Some clones are missing from TCRdb's copy, which holds only in-frame ones; the method was immunoSEQ multiplex PCR. This repertoire shows some 170,000 clones, 70% to 90% found once; its top ten account for 1.5% to 2%. Per germline, CDR1 MNHNS and CDR2 SASEGT. V gave up 2 bases and J gave up 0 bases, with 5 bases separating them. The CDR3 covers 15 residues. Regarding this clone: What it binds is unknown.

The TCR originated in a woman between 18 and 30 years old in good health and CMV-seronegative. The chain has TRBV6-1 and TRBJ2-6; D unclear. The material sequenced was PBMCs. CDR3 in DNA: TGTGCCAGCAGTGAATCCAGCTCTGGGGCCAACGTCCTGACTTTC. Encoded protein: CASSESSSGANVLTF.